This entry is about one T cell receptor beta chain. Its antigen is not identified. This sample includes further DNA sequences coding for the same CDR3. These data originate in a study of shared clonotypes between healthy human individuals. About the study: Researchers assigned three CD4 naive, three CD4 memory, two CD8 naive and one CD8 memory plate to each donor.

Study-wide points: Sampling used blood alone; tissue repertoires probably differ.

Germline CDR1 SGHRS, CDR2 YFSETQ. The CDR3 is 13 residues long. Between the trimmed V and J ends, which lost 0 bases and 5 bases, there was a span of 5 bases. The assay was run at deep level. The data were produced by immunoSEQ multiplex PCR, yet TCRdb's version contains in-frame clones alone and is incomplete. The table has around 2.5 million clones, 80% to 95% seen once. Sequences were obtained from naive CD4+ T cells from PBMCs. Subset noted: CD45RA+ positively selected. The receptor was derived from a man in his late teens or twenties in good health. Some clones in this sample may be carry-over from other donors' samples. V is TRBV5-1 and J is TRBJ2-2; unclear D gene. The chain's CDR3 is CASSLVVTGELFF. Written as DNA, the CDR3 is TGCGCCAGCAGCTTGGTGGTAACCGGGGAGCTGTTTTTT.